What follows are 22 T cell receptor beta chains derived from one specimen sequenced in a study of blood T cell repertoires in COVID-19. Profiled with immunoSEQ multiplex PCR; TCRdb holds only in-frame clones, not every one. The repertoire holds fewer than 40,000 clones, with 70% to 80% as singletons. Sequencing input: peripheral blood. The source of these receptors is a man in his 60s with active COVID-19.

The V gene is TRBV15, the J gene TRBJ2-1; D not resolved. Germline CDR1 is LNHNV and CDR2 is YYDKDF (reference sequence). This CDR3 has 13 residues. V dropped 0 bases and J dropped 8 bases, with 8 bases sitting between them. The DNA of the CDR3 is TGTGCCACCAGCAGAGATCGCGCATATGAGCAGTTCTTC. Translated: CATSRDRAYEQFF.

V usage is TRBV19 and J usage is TRBJ1-1, with 10 bases lining up with TRBD1. This CDR3 region has 16 residues. Germline lookup yields CDR1 LNHDA and CDR2 SQIVND (reference sequence). J lost 11 bases, V lost 5 bases, and 17 bases had no gene match. CDR3 amino acids: CASSPSTGGSAGGAFF. The CDR3 DNA reads TGTGCCAGTAGTCCGTCGACAGGGGGCTCGGCTGGCGGGGCTTTCTTT.

This clone was found a few times. This chain links TRBV5-1 with TRBJ1-1; the D gene is possibly TRBD1 (6 bases). The CDR3 runs 15 residues. The ends were cut back, 4 bases at V and 4 bases at J, with 17 bases in the middle. Germline CDR1 is SGHRS and CDR2 is YFSETQ. CDR3 bases: TGCGCCAGCAGCGAACAGGGTCCGTTTGGCACTGAAGCTTTCTTT. Amino acids: CASSEQGPFGTEAFF.

The chain links TRBV12-3 or TRBV12-4 to TRBJ1-2, with 9 bases matching TRBD1. CDR3 length equals 12 residues. J lost 7 bases, V lost 6 bases, and 3 bases had no gene match. The CDR3 here is CASSTGGPGYTF. The CDR3 DNA sequence: TGTGCCAGCAGCACAGGGGGCCCTGGCTACACCTTC.

About this clone itself: Other DNA sequences within the sample encode an identical CDR3. The V gene is TRBV7-2, the J gene TRBJ1-3; 8 positions match TRBD1. V lost 3 bases to trimming and J lost 4 bases; unmatched junction nucleotides: 5. CDR3 length: 15 residues. Germline V CDR1 and CDR2: SGHTA, FQGNSA. In nucleotides, the CDR3 is TGTGCCAGCAGCTTTGGACAGGGAGAAGGAAACACCATATATTTT. Protein: CASSFGQGEGNTIYF. The whole variable domain, filled in from reference TRBV7-2 and TRBJ1-3, reads GAGVSQSPSNKVTEKGKDVELRCDPISGHTALYWYRQSLGQGLEFLIYFQGNSAPDKSGLPSDRFSAERTGGSVSTLTIQRTQQEDSAVYLCASSFGQGEGNTIYFGEGSWLTVV.

V usage is TRBV3-1 (or the pseudogene TRBV3-2) and J usage is TRBJ2-1; D is perhaps TRBD2 (6 bases). The germline CDR1 and CDR2 sequences are LGHDT and YNNKEL (reference sequence). The V and J ends lost 2 bases and 7 bases respectively, with 24 bases between them. CDR3 length: 18 residues. The CDR3 protein is CASSQRRKGSVGGNEQFF. As DNA, the CDR3 is TGTGCCAGCAGCCAACGTAGGAAGGGGTCTGTGGGGGGAAATGAGCAGTTCTTC.

The rearrangement joins TRBV7-2 to TRBJ2-7; TRBD2 matches 12 bases. The germline CDR1 and CDR2 sequences are SGHTA and FQGNSA. After removal of 5 bases from V and 0 bases from J, the junction contained 11 bases not matched to a gene. This CDR3 is 18 amino acids long. The CDR3 region is CASSGGPSGRGSSYEQYF. CDR3 nucleotide sequence: TGTGCCAGCAGCGGCGGTCCTAGCGGGAGGGGGAGCTCCTACGAGCAGTACTTC. Filled out from reference TRBV7-2 and TRBJ2-7, the complete variable domain reads GAGVSQSPSNKVTEKGKDVELRCDPISGHTALYWYRQSLGQGLEFLIYFQGNSAPDKSGLPSDRFSAERTGGSVSTLTIQRTQQEDSAVYLCASSGGPSGRGSSYEQYFGPGTRLTVT.

The sample holds a few counts of this clone. The V gene is TRBV7-2, the J gene TRBJ1-2; 9 nucleotides line up with TRBD1. The CDR3 has 13 amino acids. V gave up 6 bases and J gave up 4 bases; unmatched junction bases: 3. Germline V lookup: CDR1 SGHTA, CDR2 FQGNSA. This chain's CDR3 is CASSPQGAYGYTF. As DNA, the CDR3 is TGTGCCAGCAGTCCACAGGGGGCCTATGGCTACACCTTC.

This clone has only a few counts. This rearrangement joins TRBV21-1 to TRBJ2-7; TRBD2, as called in the table, went unchecked against the DNA. TRBV21-1 is a known pseudogene. The CDR3 runs to 17 residues. CDR3 nucleotides: TGTGCCAGCAGGCAAACCGGGACTAGCGTTTACTCCTACGAGCAGTACTTC. This sequence encodes CASRQTGTSVYSYEQYF.

This clone has only a few counts. V and J are TRBV6-2 or TRBV6-3 and TRBJ1-3; no reliable D call. CDR3 length equals 15 residues. Germline V lookup: CDR1 MNHEY, CDR2 SVGEGT. Trimming pared 5 bases from V and 0 bases from J, leaving 11 bases between. The CDR3 sequence: CASSLSGSSGNTIYF. The CDR3 nucleotides are TGTGCCAGCAGTCTGTCCGGGAGCTCTGGAAACACCATATATTTT.

This rearrangement joins TRBV5-3 to TRBJ2-6; 12 nucleotides agree with TRBD2. TRBV5-3 is known as an ORF, though its function is uncertain. The CDR3 consists of 18 residues. The V gene end was trimmed by 4 bases and the J gene end by 2 bases; junction bases not matched to a gene: 7. The CDR3 reads CARSMRLAGAPGANVLTF. In nucleotides, the CDR3 is TGTGCCAGAAGCATGCGACTAGCGGGGGCCCCTGGGGCCAACGTCCTGACTTTC.

This clone showed up just a few times. The CDR3 spells CASSLVRDSNYGYTF. CDR3 coding DNA: TGTGCCAGCAGCTTAGTCAGGGACAGCAACTATGGCTACACCTTC. The chain combines TRBV11-2 with TRBJ1-2; 7 bases agree with TRBD1. Germline CDR1 and CDR2: SGHAT and FQNNGV. The CDR3 spans 15 residues. J gave up 2 bases and V 1 base, and 4 bases lay outside the gene matches.

The V and J genes are TRBV4-3 and TRBJ1-5; D call uncertain. V dropped 0 bases and J dropped 2 bases, with 14 bases sitting between them. The CDR3 loop spans 17 amino acids. The germline V gene has CDR1 LGHNA and CDR2 YSLEER. The CDR3: CASSQDRTDGGNQPQHF. The DNA for the CDR3 is TGCGCCAGCAGCCAAGACCGGACTGACGGAGGCAATCAGCCCCAGCATTTT.

The chain joins TRBV6-1 to TRBJ1-2; no clear D. CDR1 and CDR2 (germline): MNHNS, SASEGT. The CDR3 is 15 amino acids. V dropped 2 bases and J dropped 7 bases, with 17 bases sitting between them. CDR3 protein: CASSELSGRMGGYTF. For the CDR3, the DNA is TGTGCCAGCAGTGAACTCAGCGGGAGAATGGGTGGCTACACCTTC.

The rearrangement uses TRBV28 and TRBJ2-5; 9 nucleotides line up with TRBD1. After removal of 5 bases from V and 7 bases from J, the junction contained 14 bases not matched to a gene. The CDR3 is made up of 16 amino acids. CDR1 is MDHEN and CDR2 is SYDVKM in the germline V gene. The CDR3 protein is CASSPHPTTGGGTQYF. CDR3 nucleotides: TGTGCCAGCAGTCCCCACCCGACGACAGGGGGGGGGACCCAGTACTTC.

V usage is TRBV28 and J usage is TRBJ1-2, with 7 bases identical to TRBD1. The germline V gene encodes CDR1 MDHEN and CDR2 SYDVKM. CDR3 length: 17 residues. J was trimmed by 4 bases and V by 6 bases; bases with no gene match: 17. The CDR3: CASSRNDGQANIYGYTF. CDR3 in DNA: TGTGCCAGCAGCCGGAACGATGGACAGGCTAATATCTATGGCTACACCTTC.

The rearrangement links TRBV4-2 to TRBJ2-7, with D tentatively TRBD2 (5 bases). This CDR3 has 15 amino acids. The germline V gene encodes CDR1 LGHNA and CDR2 YNFKEQ. The V and J ends lost 0 bases and 6 bases respectively, with 15 bases between them. CDR3 protein: CASSQDWAGSSEQYF. In DNA form, the CDR3 reads TGTGCCAGCAGCCAAGATTGGGCGGGTTCGAGCGAGCAGTACTTC.

The chain employs TRBV30 and TRBJ1-3; no definite D call. Germline V gene sequence: CDR1 GTSNPN, CDR2 SVGIG (reference sequence). The CDR3 runs to 12 residues. Trimming removed 0 bases at V and 3 bases at J, with 3 bases between. CDR3 loop: CAWSVHGNTIYF. CDR3 DNA sequence: TGTGCCTGGAGTGTACATGGAAACACCATATATTTT.

The V call is TRBV2, the J call TRBJ1-1; a weak D match, TRBD1 (5 bases). V was shortened by 6 bases and J by 3 bases, with 17 bases between the two germline ends. The CDR3 spans 15 residues. CDR1 and CDR2 (germline): SNHLY, FYNNEI. CDR3 amino acids: CASRGDSTGHTEAFF. The DNA of the CDR3 is TGTGCCAGCAGGGGGGACTCCACCGGGCACACTGAAGCTTTCTTT.

V is TRBV18 and J is TRBJ2-3; D gene ambiguous. V was trimmed by 2 bases and J by 0 bases, leaving 6 bases between them. The CDR3 consists of 14 residues. Germline CDR1 is KGHSH and CDR2 is LQKENI. CDR3 sequence: CASSPGASTDTQYF. The CDR3 nucleotides are TGTGCCAGCTCACCAGGAGCGAGCACAGATACGCAGTATTTT.

V is TRBV4-1 and J is TRBJ1-1, with a tentative D call TRBD1 (6 bases). The V gene's germline CDR1 is MGHRA and CDR2 YSYEKL. The CDR3 has 13 amino acids. With 2 bases removed from V and 7 bases from J, the gap between germline ends came to 11 bases. CDR3 sequence reads: CASSQTGQREAFF. The CDR3 DNA reads TGCGCCAGCAGCCAAACAGGACAGCGTGAAGCTTTCTTT.

The chain employs TRBV23-1 and TRBJ1-1; D call uncertain. TRBV23-1 is an ORF, with its function uncertain. The CDR3 length is 12 residues. Trimming took 6 bases from V and 7 from J, leaving 12 bases between them. Here the CDR3 reads CASRLVRGEAFF. The DNA of the CDR3 is TGCGCCAGCAGACTGGTTCGGGGTGAAGCTTTCTTT.